The rows below give T cell receptor beta chains drawn from one sample of a study of T cell responses to AZD1222 COVID-19 vaccine. The table came from immunoSEQ multiplex PCR; TCRdb's copy has only in-frame clones and leaves some out. This table has more than 95,000 clones, about 90% appearing once. Sequencing was performed on peripheral blood, taken on day 0 of AZD1222 vaccination. Receptors originate from an adult in good health. CDR3s leave out the opening cysteine and the closing phenylalanine or tryptophan. The D gene is left open where the match is weak.

TRBJ2-3,TRBV9,-,ASSVPGITDTQY
TRBJ2-7,TRBV6-5,-,ASSLPGVDEQY
TRBJ2-3,TRBV6-5,-,ASSRGWSTDTQY
TRBJ1-1,TRBV9,-,ASSVARGDMNTEAF
TRBJ2-7,TRBV4-3,-,ASSQDAGYEQY
TRBJ2-1,TRBV25-1,-,ASSESGSSYNEQF
TRBJ1-2,TRBV27,-,ASGQGTSGGYT
TRBJ2-3,TRBV7-3,TRBD2,ASSRDYRDTQY
TRBJ2-1,TRBV7-2,TRBD2,ASSSGANEQF
TRBJ1-6,TRBV18,-,ASSPRQGTSLNSPLH
TRBJ1-5,TRBV2,-,ASSEPPDQPQH
TRBJ1-3,TRBV6-5,-,ASSRRRLSGNTIY
TRBJ2-2,TRBV11-2,-,ASSLERVVITGELF
TRBJ2-6,TRBV27,-,ASSLGPGSSGANVLT
TRBJ1-6,TRBV4-3,-,ASSQSSAGEVNSPLH
TRBJ1-2,TRBV7-9,-,ASSPSGQPYLYGYT
TRBJ2-5,TRBV5-8,TRBD1,ASSARQGARETQY
TRBJ2-1,TRBV27,TRBD2,ASGLLLAGSYNEQF
TRBJ2-1,TRBV19,TRBD2,ASSAPVAGGINEQF
TRBJ1-5,TRBV6-2/TRBV6-3,-,ASSYLPGQYSNQPQH
TRBJ2-2,TRBV3-1/TRBV3-2,-,ASSQYGGRTGELF
TRBJ1-2,TRBV11-2,-,ASSSQPTGTTNYGYT
TRBJ1-5,TRBV5-1,-,ASSLAADQPQH
TRBJ1-1,TRBV19,-,ASQRTTVNTEAF
TRBJ1-4,TRBV6-1,-,ASSERTATNEKLF
TRBJ1-3,TRBV6-5,-,ASSLADGDSGNTIY
TRBJ2-7,TRBV28,TRBD2,ASSLGTSQNEQY
TRBJ2-7,TRBV10-2,-,ASTPGETVSYEQY
TRBJ1-2,TRBV11-3,TRBD1,ASSLGLKGGEGYT
TRBJ1-2,TRBV3-1/TRBV3-2,-,ASSQSPVGRDLGYT
TRBJ1-2,TRBV4-1,-,ASSQGLGNYGYT
TRBJ2-1,TRBV7-9,TRBD1,ASSTGQGYGEQF
TRBJ2-2,TRBV18,TRBD2,ASRLALNTGELF
TRBJ2-5,TRBV6-5,-,ASTETGYGETQY
TRBJ1-3,TRBV28,TRBD1,ASSTAGTDTNTIY
TRBJ2-1,TRBV24-1,-,ATSDPDSAYNEQF
TRBJ1-2,TRBV15,TRBD1,ATSGGQENYGYT
TRBJ1-2,TRBV6-5,TRBD1,ASRTGGSDGYT
TRBJ2-7,TRBV27,-,ASSPLATMGYEQY
TRBJ2-1,TRBV11-2,-,ASSFFHEQF
TRBJ2-4,TRBV28,-,ASSSTGRAQY
TRBJ1-1,TRBV28,-,ASGTQGGTEAF
TRBJ2-7,TRBV11-2,TRBD2,ASSSSGGWYEQY
TRBJ1-2,TRBV7-9,-,ASSLIPSTGNIGYGYT
TRBJ1-2,TRBV5-1,-,ASSSTGSSDGYT
TRBJ2-3,TRBV28,-,ASKGAATDTQY
TRBJ2-7,TRBV4-1,-,ASSQAPRGYEQY
TRBJ2-1,TRBV7-2,-,ASSLGLAHTDEQF
TRBJ1-1,TRBV6-5,TRBD1,ASSYWSGGANTEAF
TRBJ2-1,TRBV10-1,-,ASSEYQLGSYNEQF
TRBJ1-5,TRBV5-1,-,ASSLEWGANQPQH
TRBJ2-5,TRBV5-4,-,ASSLVAGARKETQY
TRBJ2-1,TRBV11-2,TRBD1,ASSPGQGGDNEQF